The rows below give T cell receptor beta chains drawn from one sample of a study of blood T cell repertoires in COVID-19. Method: immunoSEQ multiplex PCR; TCRdb's copy keeps in-frame clones and lacks some. The sample holds over 200,000 clones, roughly 87% seen once. The sequenced material came from PBMCs or T cells enriched from blood (not recorded which). The source of these receptors is a man aged 18 to 35 with acute COVID-19. The CDR3 runs from the conserved cysteine through the conserved F or W. A D gene is named only where the DNA matches it firmly. Rows give clone size only sometimes, using once, few, many, or a class for an expanded clone.

TGTGCCAGCAGATCCCGGGACACTCCCAGCGAGCAGTACTTC CASRSRDTPSEQYF NA TRBJ2-7 NA TRBV6-5
TGTGCCAGCAGTGTTTCAGCGGGAGAATACAATGAGCAGTTCTTC CASSVSAGEYNEQFF TRBD2 TRBJ2-1 once TRBV6-4
TGTGCCTGGAGTGTACTAAAGGGACTTGAAGCTTTCTTT CAWSVLKGLEAFF NA TRBJ1-1 once TRBV30
TGTGCCAGCAGTCCCCTCCTACTAGCGGGAGCTGGGGGGCTTACGCAGTATTTT CASSPLLLAGAGGLTQYF TRBD2 TRBJ2-3 NA TRBV28
TGTGCCAGCAGCTGGACCCAGGGTATAGGAGGCTACACCTTC CASSWTQGIGGYTF NA TRBJ1-2 NA TRBV14
TGTGCCAGCAGCTCGGAAGCGGGAGATAGCTACGAGCAGTACTTC CASSSEAGDSYEQYF TRBD2 TRBJ2-7 NA TRBV5-4
TGTGCCAGCAGTGAAGCGACAGGGGGGAACACTGAAGCTTTCTTT CASSEATGGNTEAFF TRBD1 TRBJ1-1 NA TRBV6-1
TGTGCCAGCAGTCTACAGGGACAGGGAAATGAAAAACTGTTTTTT CASSLQGQGNEKLFF TRBD1 TRBJ1-4 NA TRBV2
TGTGCCACCAGTGACTTACAGGGGGAAGGCAATCAGCCCCAGCATTTT CATSDLQGEGNQPQHF TRBD1 TRBJ1-5 NA TRBV24-1
TGTGCCAGCAGTTGGAGGGGTCAGGGGAACACTGAAGCTTTCTTT CASSWRGQGNTEAFF NA TRBJ1-1 NA TRBV2